This T cell receptor (beta chain) was captured by sequencing in a study of cytomegalovirus exposure and HLA in healthy donors. With 60 Vbeta and 13 Jbeta primers, the PCR was carried out. The table came from immunoSEQ multiplex PCR; TCRdb's copy has only in-frame clones and leaves some out. The sample lists some 150,000 clones, 80% to 85% occurring once. The sequenced sample was PBMCs. The sequence derives from a woman in her 30s in good health and CMV-seronegative.

This CDR3 reads CASSPSRGPDTQYF. CDR3 nucleotides: TGTGCCAGCAGCCCTTCGAGAGGCCCAGATACGCAGTATTTT. The chain is built from TRBV11-3 and TRBJ2-3; D call uncertain. CDR1 and CDR2 from the germline V gene are SGHNT and YENEEA. The CDR3 spans 14 residues. Trimming left V 5 bases short and J 4 bases short, with 13 bases between.